These 9 T cell receptor beta chains originate from one sample sequenced in a study of blood T cell repertoires in COVID-19. Here immunoSEQ multiplex PCR was the method, and the copy in TCRdb shows in-frame clones only, minus some. The repertoire includes 130,000 or so clones, around 89% of them detected once, and 9% to 12% sits in the top ten. The material sequenced was peripheral blood. The source of these receptors is a man aged 50-59 years with acute or convalescent COVID-19.

V is TRBV6-2 or TRBV6-3 and J is TRBJ2-1; possible D gene TRBD2, 5 bases. The CDR3 runs to 15 residues. V lost 2 bases and J lost 12, with 20 bases in between. Germline CDR1 MNHEY, CDR2 SVGEGT. The CDR3 here is CASSYNLAYSLAQFF. As DNA, the CDR3 is TGTGCCAGCAGTTACAATCTAGCTTACTCGCTGGCGCAGTTCTTC.

The chain employs TRBV5-1 and TRBJ2-7; 10 bases agree with TRBD2. This CDR3 spans 17 amino acids. The J segment lost 4 bases and the V segment lost 0 bases, leaving 10 bases of the junction unmatched. CDR1 and CDR2 from the germline V gene are SGHRS and YFSETQ. The CDR3 loop is CASSLVPSGSGRYEQYF. The CDR3 DNA sequence: TGCGCCAGCAGCTTGGTGCCTAGCGGGAGTGGTAGGTACGAGCAGTACTTC.

This clone was recorded only once. The chain recombines TRBV29-1 with TRBJ1-1; no reliable D call. V was pared by 7 bases and J by 1 base, with 13 bases between. The CDR3 runs to 13 residues. Per the germline V gene, CDR1 is SQVTM and CDR2 is ANQGSEA. The CDR3 loop reads CSAAAGTNTEAFF. CDR3 DNA: TGCAGCGCCGCGGCGGGTACGAACACTGAAGCTTTCTTT.

This chain links TRBV11-2 with TRBJ1-2, with 7 bases identical to TRBD1. J gave up 7 bases and V 3 bases, and 2 bases lay outside the gene matches. The CDR3 runs 12 residues. Per the germline V gene, CDR1 is SGHAT and CDR2 is FQNNGV. CDR3 residues: CASSFDRVGYTF. The CDR3 nucleotides are TGTGCCAGCAGCTTCGACAGGGTTGGCTACACCTTC.

This clone has only one observation. V is TRBV23-1 and J is TRBJ2-1; 9 bases match TRBD2. TRBV23-1 is identified as an open reading frame with a role that is uncertain. This CDR3 is built from 19 residues. J was trimmed by 0 bases and V by 0 bases; bases with no gene match: 9. DNA for the CDR3: TGCGCCAGCAGTCAATCGCAGGCTAGCGGGGACCGCTCCTACAATGAGCAGTTCTTC. It yields the protein CASSQSQASGDRSYNEQFF.

The rearrangement links TRBV27 to TRBJ2-7, with TRBD1 matching 9 bases. V trimming: 4 bases; J trimming: 5 bases; junction bases outside the gene matches: 12. The CDR3 loop spans 16 amino acids. Germline V lookup: CDR1 MNHEY, CDR2 SMNVEV (reference sequence). The CDR3 region is CASSSIRDREGHEQYF. CDR3 in DNA: TGTGCCAGCAGTTCCATCCGGGACAGGGAAGGGCACGAGCAGTACTTC.

CDR3 nucleotides: TGTGCCAGCTCACCACAGGGGGCGGTCACTGAAGCTTTCTTT. This sequence encodes CASSPQGAVTEAFF. The chain has TRBV18 and TRBJ1-1; 7 bases align to TRBD1. The germline CDR1 and CDR2 sequences are KGHSH and LQKENI. This CDR3 has 14 residues. V shed 1 base, J shed 4 bases, and the junction held 3 bases outside the gene matches.

The V and J genes are TRBV11-2 and TRBJ1-2, with D perhaps matching TRBD1 (5 bases). The CDR3 totals 13 residues. Between the trimmed V and J ends, which lost 3 bases and 7 bases, there was a span of 12 bases. Germline V gives CDR1 SGHAT, CDR2 FQNNGV. The CDR3 coding sequence is TGTGCCAGCAGCTTTGGGGGGGGAGCTGGCTACACCTTC. Amino acids: CASSFGGGAGYTF.

Concerning this clone: An end of the junction does not agree with germline; a read error may underlie this. The V gene is TRBV7-2, the J gene TRBJ2-1; TRBD2 matches at 13 bases. The CDR3 is 16 amino acids. Germline V gene sequence: CDR1 SGHTA, CDR2 FQGNSA. This chain's CDR3 is CASSLAGTSGTNEQFF. Here the CDR3 DNA reads TGTGCCAGCAGCCTAGCGGGGACTAGCGGGACCAATGAGCAGTTCTTC.